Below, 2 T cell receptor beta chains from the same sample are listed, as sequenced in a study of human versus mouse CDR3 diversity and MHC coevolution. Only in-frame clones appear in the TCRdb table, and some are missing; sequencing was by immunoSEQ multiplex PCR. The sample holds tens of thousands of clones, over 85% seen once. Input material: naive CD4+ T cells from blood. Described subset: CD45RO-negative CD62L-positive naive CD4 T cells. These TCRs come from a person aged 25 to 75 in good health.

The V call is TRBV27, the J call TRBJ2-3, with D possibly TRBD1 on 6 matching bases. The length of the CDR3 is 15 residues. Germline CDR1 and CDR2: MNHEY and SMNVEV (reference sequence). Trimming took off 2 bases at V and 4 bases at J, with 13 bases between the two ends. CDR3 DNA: TGTGCCAGCAGTTTAATCGGCAGGGGAGCAGATACGCAGTATTTT. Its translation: CASSLIGRGADTQYF.

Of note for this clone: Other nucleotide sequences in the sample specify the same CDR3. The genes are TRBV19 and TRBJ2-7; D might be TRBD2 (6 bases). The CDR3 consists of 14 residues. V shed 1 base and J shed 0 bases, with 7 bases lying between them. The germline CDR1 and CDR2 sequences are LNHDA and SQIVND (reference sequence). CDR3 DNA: TGTGCCAGTAGTATAGGCGGGAACTCCTACGAGCAGTACTTC. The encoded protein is CASSIGGNSYEQYF.